The present T cell receptor beta chain was sequenced within a study of T cell responses to AZD1222 COVID-19 vaccine. Findings and limits, study-wide: Spike-specific TCR repertoires showed rising breadth and depth after two AZD1222 doses.

On this clone: Its cognate antigen is unknown.

Using immunoSEQ multiplex PCR, the repertoire was profiled, and TCRdb retains in-frame clones only, with some absent. Altogether roughly 75,000 clones are present, 80% to 85% being singletons, with the ten largest covering 8% to 10%. This specimen consisted of peripheral blood, obtained on day 0 of AZD1222 vaccination. The sequence was collected from an adult in good health.

This chain's CDR3 is CASSLIQTGFFGNTIYF. The CDR3 region has the DNA TGTGCCAGCAGTTTGATTCAGACAGGGTTTTTTGGAAACACCATATATTTT. The chain uses TRBV28 and TRBJ1-3; TRBD1 matches 7 bases. Trimming at V came to 3 bases and at J to 3 bases, leaving 11 bases not matched to a gene. CDR1 is MDHEN and CDR2 is SYDVKM in the germline V gene. This CDR3 spans 17 amino acids. The full variable domain, its missing parts supplied by reference TRBV28 and TRBJ1-3, is DVKVTQSSRYLVKRTGEKVFLECVQDMDHENMFWYRQDPGLGLRLIYFSYDVKMKEKGDIPEGYSVSREKKERFSLILESASTNQTSMYLCASSLIQTGFFGNTIYFGEGSWLTVV.